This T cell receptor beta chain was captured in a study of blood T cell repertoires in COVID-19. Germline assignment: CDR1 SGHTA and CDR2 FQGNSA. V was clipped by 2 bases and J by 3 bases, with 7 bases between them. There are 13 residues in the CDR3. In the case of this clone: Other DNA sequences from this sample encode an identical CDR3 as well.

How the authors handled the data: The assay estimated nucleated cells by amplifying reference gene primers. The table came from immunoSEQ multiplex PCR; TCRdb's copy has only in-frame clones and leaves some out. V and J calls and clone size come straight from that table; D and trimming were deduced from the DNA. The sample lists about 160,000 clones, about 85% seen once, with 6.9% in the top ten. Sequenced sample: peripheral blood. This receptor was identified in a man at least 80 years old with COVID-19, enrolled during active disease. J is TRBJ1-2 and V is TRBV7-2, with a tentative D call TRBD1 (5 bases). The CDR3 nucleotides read TGTGCCAGCAGCTTAAGGGGTGACTATGGCTACACCTTC. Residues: CASSLRGDYGYTF.